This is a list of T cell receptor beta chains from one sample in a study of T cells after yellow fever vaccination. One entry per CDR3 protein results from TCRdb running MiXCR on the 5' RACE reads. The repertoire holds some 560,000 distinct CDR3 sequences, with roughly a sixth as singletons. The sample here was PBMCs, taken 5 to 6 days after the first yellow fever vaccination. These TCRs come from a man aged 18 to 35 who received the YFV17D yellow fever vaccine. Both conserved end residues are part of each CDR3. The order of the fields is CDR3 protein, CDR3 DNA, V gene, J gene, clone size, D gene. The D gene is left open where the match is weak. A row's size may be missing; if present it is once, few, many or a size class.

CDR3: CASSQALVASADTQYF; DNA: TGTGCCAGCAGCCAAGCACTGGTAGCTAGCGCAGATACGCAGTATTTT; V: TRBV3-1; J: TRBJ2-3; size: few; D: .
CDR3: CASSARSGTTNEQFF; DNA: TGTGCCAGCAGTGCAAGATCCGGGACAACAAATGAGCAGTTCTTC; V: TRBV9; J: TRBJ2-1; size: few; D: .
CDR3: CASSLREGNEKLFF; DNA: TGTGCCAGCAGTTTACGGGAGGGTAATGAAAAACTGTTTTTT; V: TRBV27; J: TRBJ1-4; size: many; D: .
CDR3: CASSVESWGEAFF; DNA: TGTGCCAGCAGCGTAGAATCCTGGGGTGAAGCTTTCTTT; V: TRBV5-4; J: TRBJ1-1; size: few; D: .
CDR3: CASSFTGASEQYF; DNA: TGTGCCAGCAGCTTTACAGGGGCCTCCGAGCAGTACTTC; V: TRBV7-9; J: TRBJ2-7; size: .; D: TRBD1
CDR3: CASSQVITSSGELFF; DNA: TGTGCCAGCAGCCAAGTAATCACTTCCTCCGGGGAGCTGTTTTTT; V: TRBV14; J: TRBJ2-2; size: few; D: .
CDR3: CAWTKGPTDTQYF; DNA: TGTGCCTGGACTAAAGGACCCACAGATACGCAGTATTTT; V: TRBV30; J: TRBJ2-3; size: many; D: .
CDR3: CASSELAGGQETQYF; DNA: TGTGCCAGCAGTGAACTAGCGGGGGGGCAAGAGACCCAGTACTTC; V: TRBV6-1; J: TRBJ2-5; size: many; D: TRBD2
CDR3: CASSPGTGSEQYF; DNA: TGCGCCAGCAGCCCAGGGACAGGGAGCGAGCAGTACTTC; V: TRBV5-1; J: TRBJ2-7; size: many; D: TRBD1
CDR3: CSVSLQGRPGELFF; DNA: TGCAGCGTTTCTTTACAGGGAAGGCCCGGGGAGCTGTTTTTT; V: TRBV29-1; J: TRBJ2-2; size: .; D: .
CDR3: CASSTGHAGTDTQYF; DNA: TGCGCCAGCAGCACAGGACACGCCGGCACAGATACGCAGTATTTT; V: TRBV5-1; J: TRBJ2-3; size: many; D: .
CDR3: CAWSGQNTEAFF; DNA: TGTGCCTGGAGCGGGCAGAACACTGAAGCTTTCTTT; V: TRBV30; J: TRBJ1-1; size: few; D: .
CDR3: CPSSFLWTGGAGEQFF; DNA: TGTCCCAGCAGCTTCCTGTGGACAGGGGGGGCCGGTGAGCAGTTCTTC; V: TRBV7-2; J: TRBJ2-1; size: .; D: TRBD1
CDR3: CASSSWTGGFYNEQFF; DNA: TGTGCCAGCAGCTCTTGGACAGGGGGCTTCTACAATGAGCAGTTCTTC; V: TRBV7-6; J: TRBJ2-1; size: .; D: TRBD1
CDR3: CASSEVRLGYTF; DNA: TGTGCCAGCAGTGAAGTAAGGCTCGGCTACACCTTC; V: TRBV6-1; J: TRBJ1-2; size: .; D: .
CDR3: CASSPTSGGARNEQFF; DNA: TGTGCCAGCAGCCCTACTAGCGGGGGGGCCAGGAATGAGCAGTTCTTC; V: TRBV7-9; J: TRBJ2-1; size: .; D: TRBD2
CDR3: CASTETQGLNSPLHF; DNA: TGTGCCAGCACCGAGACACAGGGATTGAATTCACCCCTCCACTTT; V: TRBV11-2; J: TRBJ1-6; size: few; D: .
CDR3: CASSDGDEKNIQYF; DNA: TGTGCCAGCAGTGATGGGGACGAGAAAAACATTCAGTACTTC; V: TRBV25-1; J: TRBJ2-4; size: .; D: .
CDR3: CASSPASLRDEQYF; DNA: TGTGCCAGCTCACCAGCTTCCCTGAGGGACGAGCAGTACTTC; V: TRBV18; J: TRBJ2-7; size: .; D: .
CDR3: CASRPGAGYGYTF; DNA: TGTGCCAGCAGGCCGGGGGCAGGCTATGGCTACACCTTC; V: TRBV27; J: TRBJ1-2; size: .; D: .
CDR3: CASSSRASGGRLTDTQYF; DNA: TGTGCCAGCAGCTCTCGGGCTAGCGGGGGCCGCCTCACAGATACGCAGTATTTT; V: TRBV11-2; J: TRBJ2-3; size: many; D: TRBD2
CDR3: CASSTRDTGELFF; DNA: TGCGCCAGCAGCACCAGGGACACCGGGGAGCTGTTTTTT; V: TRBV5-1; J: TRBJ2-2; size: few; D: .
CDR3: CASSPGTSGAGELFF; DNA: TGTGCCAGCAGCCCCGGGACTAGCGGGGCCGGGGAGCTGTTTTTT; V: TRBV12-3/TRBV12-4; J: TRBJ2-2; size: many; D: TRBD2
CDR3: CASSSSGALDEKLFF; DNA: TGCGCCAGCAGCAGTTCCGGGGCATTGGATGAAAAACTGTTTTTT; V: TRBV5-1; J: TRBJ1-4; size: few; D: .
CDR3: CSVEGPNTGELFF; DNA: TGCAGCGTTGAAGGGCCCAACACCGGGGAGCTGTTTTTT; V: TRBV29-1; J: TRBJ2-2; size: .; D: .